This T cell receptor beta chain was sequenced during a study of blood T cell repertoires in COVID-19. Study-level information: The United States, Italy and Spain provided the acute and convalescent COVID-19 samples. Sources were T cells, B-cell-depleted T cells, or PBMCs; the material itself was cDNA or gDNA.

The table came from immunoSEQ multiplex PCR; TCRdb's copy has only in-frame clones and leaves some out. This sample has about 180,000 clones; more than 80% occur once, and the top ten carry 6.2%. This CDR3 region has 15 residues. Per the germline V gene, CDR1 is LGHDT and CDR2 is YNNKEL (reference sequence). V shed 1 base, J shed 5 bases, and the junction held 7 bases outside the gene matches. This study enrolled people aged about 18 to 100 from around 26 US geographic areas. Donors were grouped by their self-reported clinical history. The receptor was isolated from a man aged 35 to 55 who had recovered from COVID-19. The rearrangement joins TRBV3-1 (or the pseudogene TRBV3-2) to TRBJ1-1, with 7 positions matching TRBD1. Sequences were obtained from PBMCs or T cells enriched from blood (not recorded which). In nucleotides, the CDR3 is TGTGCCAGCAGCCAAGGGGACAGTTTCGGGACTGAAGCTTTCTTT. Translating it yields CASSQGDSFGTEAFF.